This T cell receptor (beta chain) was captured by sequencing in a study of cytomegalovirus exposure and HLA in healthy donors. Turning to this clone: The target antigen is unknown.

Overall study findings and caveats: Reportedly, a later analysis found an Asian-associated ancestry cluster had fewer N-insertions than the roughly 670-donor mean. The authors later linked a missense DCLRE1C variant to TCR beta V- and J-gene trimming.

Trimming stripped 2 bases from V and 4 bases from J, with 12 bases between. Germline V CDR1 and CDR2: LNHNV, YYDKDF (reference sequence). The CDR3 has 15 residues. With 60 Vbeta and 13 Jbeta primers, the PCR was carried out. Profiling relied on immunoSEQ multiplex PCR, and the TCRdb table lists in-frame clones only, not all of them. The sample gives tens of thousands of clones, less than 75% of which show up once; roughly 11% is in the top ten. The gene calls are TRBV15 and TRBJ2-1, with D maybe TRBD1 (5 bases). Sequenced sample: PBMCs. The TCR comes from a woman aged 25 to 45 in good health and CMV-seronegative. This chain's CDR3 is CATSRQGENYNEQFF. The CDR3 DNA reads TGTGCCACCAGCAGACAGGGTGAGAATTACAATGAGCAGTTCTTC. Using reference TRBV15 and TRBJ2-1 for the parts outside the CDR3, the full variable domain is DAMVIQNPRYQVTQFGKPVTLSCSQTLNHNVMYWYQQKSSQAPKLLFHYYDKDFNNEADTPDNFQSRRPNTSFCFLDIRSPGLGDTAMYLCATSRQGENYNEQFFGPGTRLTVL.